This T cell receptor beta chain was captured by sequencing in a study of OX40 agonist ivuxolimab in advanced cancers. Measured with immunoSEQ multiplex PCR; TCRdb has only the in-frame clones, and not every one. The table lists tens of thousands of clones, around four fifths of them singletons. Individuals having autoimmune disease history or systemic immunosuppression were not enrolled. On cycle 4 day 1 and cycle 7 day 1, as well as at baseline, blood was sampled. The CDR3 runs 17 residues. Germline V gene sequence: CDR1 LNHDA, CDR2 SQIVND (reference sequence). Trimming at V came to 3 bases and at J to 9 bases, leaving 10 bases not matched to a gene.

The TCR was taken from an adult with an advanced solid tumor such as melanoma, head and neck, liver or kidney cancer. The chain combines TRBV19 with TRBJ2-1; 14 positions agree with TRBD2. The sequenced sample was CD4+ or CD8+ T cells sorted from blood, obtained in a trial of the OX40 agonist ivuxolimab. The CDR3 sequence: CASSIGPGLAGVIEQFF. The CDR3 nucleotides read TGTGCCAGTAGTATCGGACCGGGACTAGCGGGAGTAATTGAGCAGTTCTTC.